This TCR beta chain was recovered during a study of cytomegalovirus exposure and HLA in healthy donors. Trimming stripped 8 bases from V and 0 bases from J, with 14 bases between. The CDR3 is 15 amino acids. The germline V gene encodes CDR1 MNHEY and CDR2 SVGAGI. To note about this clone: Its target is not known.

Study-level results: One variant, a missense change in DCLRE1C, was linked in a later analysis to TCR beta V- and J-gene trimming.

PCR involved 60 Vbeta and 13 Jbeta primers. Sequenced by immunoSEQ multiplex PCR; TCRdb stores in-frame clones only, minus some. The data show 50,000 to 65,000 clones, with roughly 77% seen just once and less than 25% held by the top ten. This clonotype originated in a woman aged 40-49 years in good health and CMV-seropositive. The chain has TRBV6-5 and TRBJ2-1; a possible D gene is TRBD1 (6 bases). The source material was PBMCs. The CDR3 nucleotides are TGTGCCAGCGGGAGACAGGCCAGCTCCTACAATGAGCAGTTCTTC. Translated: CASGRQASSYNEQFF.